This paragraph covers one T cell receptor beta chain sequence. Its cognate antigen is unknown. The data belong to a study of graft-versus-host responses after intestinal transplantation. The table came from immunoSEQ multiplex PCR; TCRdb's copy has only in-frame clones and leaves some out. In the table there are 80,000 to 95,000 clones, under 95% of which are singletons. Sequenced material: unstimulated CD8+ T cells sorted from spleen or lymph node cells, taken before intestinal transplant. This clonotype originated in a human donor who received an intestinal transplant.

CDR3 DNA sequence: TGTGCCAGCAGTGTAGACAGGGGTAACGAAGCTTTCTTT. The encoded protein is CASSVDRGNEAFF. The J gene is TRBJ1-1, the V gene TRBV27; 8 positions match TRBD1. The V gene end was trimmed by 5 bases and the J gene end by 8 bases; junction bases not matched to a gene: 7. Germline-derived CDR1 and CDR2 are MNHEY and SMNVEV (reference sequence). The CDR3 is 13 amino acids.